This is a list of T cell receptor beta chains from one sample in a study of T cells in Graves' hyperthyroidism and ophthalmopathy. TCRdb reanalysed the multiplex PCR reads using MiXCR and keeps one entry per CDR3 protein. The sample holds 550,000 to 850,000 distinct CDR3 sequences; approximately 18% are singletons and the top ten take 16%. Sequencing was done on a sample of blood. These receptors were obtained from a woman aged 50 to 60 with Graves' hyperthyroidism that later progressed to Graves' ophthalmopathy. The CDR3 runs from the conserved cysteine through the conserved F or W. A D gene is named only where the DNA matches it firmly. Size is omitted from some rows. Given values are once, few, many or a class for expanded clones.

D	J	size	V	DNA	CDR3
NA	TRBJ1-1	NA	TRBV7-7	TGTGCTAGCAGCTTAAAGTATCGGTACACTGAAGCTTTCTTT	CASSLKYRYTEAFF
TRBD1	TRBJ1-5	many	TRBV9	TGTGCCAGCAGTGGGACAGGGAATCAGCCCCAGCATTTT	CASSGTGNQPQHF
TRBD1	TRBJ1-4	NA	TRBV11-2	TGTGCCAGCAGCTTGGGACAGGGCGTTAATGAAAAACTGTTTTTT	CASSLGQGVNEKLFF
NA	TRBJ1-1	many	TRBV5-1	TGCGCCAGCAGCTTGTCGGCTGGAGGTGGGAACACTGAAGCTTTCTTT	CASSLSAGGGNTEAFF
NA	TRBJ2-2	NA	TRBV6-5	TGTGCCAGCAGTTACGTCGCCAGGGTTTCCACCGGGGAGCTGTTTTTT	CASSYVARVSTGELFF
TRBD1	TRBJ1-4	many	TRBV18	TGTGCCAGCTCACCAGACGGGACAGGAGATAATGAAAAACTGTTTTTT	CASSPDGTGDNEKLFF
TRBD1	TRBJ1-3	few	TRBV25-1	TGTGCCAGCACCGGGACAGGGACAGTTGGAAACACCATATATTTT	CASTGTGTVGNTIYF
NA	TRBJ2-5	NA	TRBV15	TGTGCCACCAGCAGAGATATAGAGACCCAGTACTTC	CATSRDIETQYF
NA	TRBJ1-6	NA	TRBV6-2/TRBV6-3	TGTGCCAGCAGTCCCCCCCAGGCCCTTAATTCACCCCTCCACTTT	CASSPPQALNSPLHF
NA	TRBJ1-5	many	TRBV7-2	TGTGCCAGCAGCTCAACCACGAATCAGCCCCAGCATTTT	CASSSTTNQPQHF
NA	TRBJ1-3	many	TRBV11-2	TGTGCCAGCAGCTTGGGGAGAGAAAACACCATATATTTT	CASSLGRENTIYF
NA	TRBJ1-1	many	TRBV11-1	TGTGCCAGCAGCTTACACATCACCACTGAAGCTTTCTTT	CASSLHITTEAFF
NA	TRBJ2-7	many	TRBV3-1	TGTGCCAGCAGCCAATTAAAAGGGATCGGCGAGCAGTACTTC	CASSQLKGIGEQYF
TRBD2	TRBJ2-3	NA	TRBV7-3	TGTGCCAGCAGTCCTAGCGGGGGGACCGGGGGGCAGTATTTT	CASSPSGGTGGQYF
TRBD1	TRBJ1-2	NA	TRBV4-1	TGCGCCAGCAGCCCGCCGGACAGGGCCCGTGACAACTATGGCTACACCTTC	CASSPPDRARDNYGYTF
TRBD2	TRBJ2-1	few	TRBV19	TGTGCCAGTAGTCCGGGACTAGCGGGGGGGCAGAGCTCCTACAATGAGCAGTTCTTC	CASSPGLAGGQSSYNEQFF
NA	TRBJ2-1	NA	TRBV9	TGTGCCAGCAGCGTATCCGCCTACAATGAGCAGTTCTTC	CASSVSAYNEQFF
NA	TRBJ1-5	few	TRBV20-1	TGCAGTGCTAGAGTAGGCGGGGGTGAAGGGCAGCCCCAGCATTTT	CSARVGGGEGQPQHF
NA	TRBJ1-2	NA	TRBV5-1	TGCGCCAGCAGCTTGCCCGACCGAGGGGGCTACACCTTC	CASSLPDRGGYTF
NA	TRBJ2-2	few	TRBV7-6	TGTGCCAGCAGCTTAGGCCGGGGTCTCACCGGGGAGCTGTTTTTT	CASSLGRGLTGELFF
TRBD1	TRBJ1-5	many	TRBV2	TGTGCCAGCGCGGTGGACAGGGCGGGCAATCAGCCCCAGCATTTT	CASAVDRAGNQPQHF
NA	TRBJ2-1	NA	TRBV14	TGTGCCAGCAGCCCCGAACGCGGCGGGGGCCGGTACAATGAGCAGTTCTTC	CASSPERGGGRYNEQFF
NA	TRBJ2-3	few	TRBV27	TGTGCCAGCAAACTCGGAGGAGATACGCAGTATTTT	CASKLGGDTQYF
NA	TRBJ2-7	NA	TRBV11-2	TGTGCCAGCACCCTGAGAGGAGAATCCTACGAGCAGTACTTC	CASTLRGESYEQYF
NA	TRBJ1-1	few	TRBV24-1	TGTGCCACCAGTGATCCTGAGGGTGGGGGGGAGTGCACTGAAGCTTTCTTT	CATSDPEGGGECTEAFF
TRBD2	TRBJ2-5	NA	TRBV5-4	TGTGCCAGCAGCCATTCTCGTAGCGGGGGCCTACTTGAGGAGACCCAGTACTTC	CASSHSRSGGLLEETQYF
NA	TRBJ1-6	few	TRBV5-4	TGTGCCAGCAGCTTGGGGGGGCGGTATTCACCCCTCCACTTT	CASSLGGRYSPLHF
NA	TRBJ2-5	many	TRBV3-1	TGTGCCAGCAGCCACCCGGGGGACTCCCAAGAGACCCAGTACTTC	CASSHPGDSQETQYF
NA	TRBJ2-1	NA	TRBV11-2	TGTGCCAGCATCTATACTGGGGGGCCTCATGAGCAGTTCTTC	CASIYTGGPHEQFF
TRBD2	TRBJ2-1	many	TRBV20-1	TGCAGTGCTAGTCTAGCGGGGGGGCCCCACAATGAGCAGTTCTTC	CSASLAGGPHNEQFF
NA	TRBJ2-3	NA	TRBV12-3/TRBV12-4	TGTGCCAGCAGCATAATGACCGGAGATACGCAGTATTTT	CASSIMTGDTQYF
NA	TRBJ1-1	many	TRBV7-9	TGTGCCAGCAGCTCAGTCAGGGAAGTCACTGAAGCTTTCTTT	CASSSVREVTEAFF
TRBD2	TRBJ2-1	many	TRBV5-1	TGCGCCAGCAGCCCTAGACTAGCGGGGGGGCCCAATGAGCAGTTCTTC	CASSPRLAGGPNEQFF
TRBD1	TRBJ1-5	NA	TRBV19	TGTGCCAGTAGGCCAACAGGGGTGCTTGACAATCAGCCCCAGCATTTT	CASRPTGVLDNQPQHF
TRBD1	TRBJ1-1	many	TRBV6-1	TGTGCCAGCAGTGATACAGGGGCTCCGAACACTGAAGCTTTCTTT	CASSDTGAPNTEAFF
TRBD2	TRBJ2-1	few	TRBV27	TGTGCCAGCAGACCAGAATGGACTAGCGGGGGCAAGCAGTTCTTC	CASRPEWTSGGKQFF
NA	TRBJ1-4	few	TRBV5-4	TGTGCCAGCAGCCAGACGGGGGTGAATGAAAAACTGTTTTTT	CASSQTGVNEKLFF
NA	TRBJ2-1	few	TRBV5-1	TGCGCCAGCAGCTTCTGGGACTCGAGTGAGCAGTTCTTC	CASSFWDSSEQFF
TRBD2	TRBJ2-1	few	TRBV15	TGTGCCACCAGCACCGGGGGGGCCACCTACAATGAGCAGTTCTTC	CATSTGGATYNEQFF
NA	TRBJ1-3	NA	TRBV9	TGTGCCAGCAGCGTCGAGCCGGGGGGCTCTGGAAACACCATATATTTT	CASSVEPGGSGNTIYF
TRBD1	TRBJ1-6	few	TRBV3-1	TGTGCCAGCAGCCAAGACGCAGGGGGCATAGGTTCACCCCTCCACTTT	CASSQDAGGIGSPLHF
TRBD1	TRBJ2-7	few	TRBV24-1	TGTGCCACTTCATCGGGGACAGGGCCCGACGAGCAGTACTTC	CATSSGTGPDEQYF
NA	TRBJ2-1	many	TRBV20-1	TGCAGTGCTAGAGCGGTGCGGTCAAATCCACATGAGCAGTTCTTC	CSARAVRSNPHEQFF
NA	TRBJ1-5	many	TRBV2	TGTGCCAGCAGTACACAAAAAGACCATCCGGGGGGATCGCATCAGCCCCAGCATTTT	CASSTQKDHPGGSHQPQHF
NA	TRBJ1-1	many	TRBV27	TGTGCCAGCAGTTTATCTTATGAGGCAATCATGAACACTGAAGCTTTCTTT	CASSLSYEAIMNTEAFF
NA	TRBJ1-2	NA	TRBV3-1	TGTGCCAGCAGCCCAGGGGTGGGGGACTATGGCTACACCTTC	CASSPGVGDYGYTF
NA	TRBJ1-3	few	TRBV29-1	TGCAGCGCGACAGGACGCTCTGGAAACACCATATATTTT	CSATGRSGNTIYF
TRBD2	TRBJ2-7	many	TRBV11-2	TGTGCCAGCAGCTTAGTGCTAGCGGCGTACGAGCAGTACTTC	CASSLVLAAYEQYF
NA	TRBJ1-5	few	TRBV6-1	TGTGCCGGCATACTTTACCCGGGCTTCAATCAGCCCCAGCATTTT	CAGILYPGFNQPQHF
NA	TRBJ2-4	NA	TRBV12-3/TRBV12-4	TGTGCCAGCAGTACCCCGGGGGCGCACATTCAGTACTTC	CASSTPGAHIQYF